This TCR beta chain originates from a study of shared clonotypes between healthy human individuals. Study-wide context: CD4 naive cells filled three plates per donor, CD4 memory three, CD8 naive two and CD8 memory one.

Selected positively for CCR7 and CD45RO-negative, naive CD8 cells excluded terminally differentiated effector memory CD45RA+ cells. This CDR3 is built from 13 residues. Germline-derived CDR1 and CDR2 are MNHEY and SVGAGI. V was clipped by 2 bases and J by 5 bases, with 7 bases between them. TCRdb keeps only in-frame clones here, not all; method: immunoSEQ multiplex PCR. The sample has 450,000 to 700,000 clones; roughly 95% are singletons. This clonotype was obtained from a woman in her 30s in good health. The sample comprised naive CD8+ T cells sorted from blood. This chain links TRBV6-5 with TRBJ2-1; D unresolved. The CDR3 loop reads CASSYATNNEQFF. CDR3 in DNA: TGTGCCAGCAGTTACGCCACTAACAATGAGCAGTTCTTC.